This entry lists 3 T cell receptor beta chains sequenced from one sample in a study of blood T cell repertoires in COVID-19. Method: immunoSEQ multiplex PCR; TCRdb's copy keeps in-frame clones and lacks some. Among approximately 190,000 clones, roughly 79% were seen once, and the ten largest hold roughly 17%. The sample taken for sequencing was peripheral blood. Receptor source: a man aged 60 to 75 with active or convalescent COVID-19.

This rearrangement joins TRBV10-1 to TRBJ2-1, with 7 nucleotides matching TRBD2. CDR3 length: 15 amino acids. Germline-derived CDR1 and CDR2 are WNHNN and SYGVQD (reference sequence). The V and J ends lost 7 bases and 9 bases, in that order; junction bases with no gene match: 15. The CDR3 DNA reads as TGCGCCAGCACCCCTGGTGCGGGAGTTGTTCGTGAGCAGTTCTTC. This sequence encodes CASTPGAGVVREQFF.

The chain recombines TRBV11-2 with TRBJ2-7, with D maybe TRBD1 (5 bases). This CDR3 has 12 amino acids. CDR1 is SGHAT, CDR2 FQNNGV, per germline. V lost 6 bases to trimming and J lost 3 bases, with 9 bases between them. This chain's CDR3 is CASRDQGYEQYF. In DNA form, the CDR3 reads TGTGCCAGCAGAGACCAGGGCTACGAGCAGTACTTC.

The J gene is TRBJ1-5, the V gene TRBV19; D call uncertain. Germline V lookup: CDR1 LNHDA, CDR2 SQIVND (reference sequence). V shed 6 bases and J shed 4 bases, with 13 bases lying between them. This CDR3 contains 14 residues. The CDR3 DNA sequence: TGTGCCAGTAGGAGGGCAGGAGTAAATCAGCCCCAGCATTTT. Encoded protein: CASRRAGVNQPQHF.